Following are 8 T cell receptor beta chains from one sample sequenced in a study of blood T cell repertoires in COVID-19 (dated by TCRdb to about 2020). Receptor libraries were prepared by the immunoSEQ multiplex PCR assay. The table was pulled from immuneACCESS by TCRdb, which kept in-frame rearrangements only. Such tables lose some clones; where checked, under half of the loss comes from unresolved V genes, and the rest has no known cause. The sample table records roughly 100,000 clones; 88% of these occur just once. The ten largest clones represent 4.5% to 5.5% of the sample. Input material: peripheral blood. The receptors were gathered from a woman at least 80 years old with active COVID-19.

The gene calls are TRBV28 and TRBJ2-2, with D tentatively TRBD1 (6 bases). This CDR3 region has 13 residues. The V gene's germline CDR1 is MDHEN and CDR2 SYDVKM. Between the trimmed V and J ends, which lost 2 bases and 5 bases, there was a span of 6 bases. CDR3 sequence (DNA): TGTGCCAGCAGTTTAGGGACAACCGGGGAGCTGTTTTTT. Translating it yields CASSLGTTGELFF.

The J gene is TRBJ2-3, the V gene TRBV24-1, with 9 bases that match TRBD1. J gave up 0 bases and V 12 bases, and 3 bases lay outside the gene matches. The CDR3 loop spans 13 amino acids. Germline-derived CDR1 and CDR2 are KGHDR and SFDVKD. CDR3 region: CAAGTGSTDTQYF. In DNA form, the CDR3 reads TGTGCCGCTGGGACAGGGAGCACAGATACGCAGTATTTT.

The chain couples TRBV10-3 to TRBJ2-3; TRBD2 aligns across 7 bases. This CDR3 spans 13 amino acids. The trim removed 8 bases at V and 2 bases at J, leaving 4 bases unmatched. Germline CDR1 reads ENHRY; CDR2 reads SYGVKD. CDR3 bases: TGTGCCATCGGCGGGAGCCCCACAGATACGCAGTATTTT. Its protein is CAIGGSPTDTQYF.

CDR3 DNA sequence: TGTGCCAGCTCACCAAGCTCCTCCTACGAGCAGTACTTC. It translates to CASSPSSSYEQYF. The rearrangement joins TRBV18 to TRBJ2-7; no definite D call. Germline V lookup: CDR1 KGHSH, CDR2 LQKENI. V shed 2 bases and J shed 0 bases, with 5 bases lying between them. The CDR3 is made up of 13 amino acids. The variable domain in full, completed from reference TRBV18 and TRBJ2-7, reads NAGVMQNPRHLVRRRGQEARLRCSPMKGHSHVYWYRQLPEEGLKFMVYLQKENIIDESGMPKERFSAEFPKEGPSILRIQQVVRGDSAAYFCASSPSSSYEQYFGPGTRLTVT.

This clone was counted a single time. The CDR3 loop is CASSSGRGGHTEAFF. Written as DNA, the CDR3 is TGTGCCAGCAGCTCAGGCCGGGGAGGGCACACTGAAGCTTTCTTT. The chain employs TRBV7-9 and TRBJ1-1; D remains unclear. The germline V gene has CDR1 SEHNR and CDR2 FQNEAQ (reference sequence). This CDR3 contains 15 residues. Trimming cost V 4 bases and J 3 bases, with 15 bases left between them.

This chain uses TRBV19 with TRBJ2-4; TRBD2 is a possible D gene (6 bases). V was trimmed by 7 bases and J by 3 bases, leaving 13 bases between them. This CDR3 spans 14 amino acids. From germline, CDR1 is LNHDA and CDR2 SQIVND (reference sequence). The CDR3 DNA is TGTGCCAGTATGAAGGGAGGAAGCAAAAACATTCAGTACTTC. It yields the protein CASMKGGSKNIQYF. The entire variable domain, with the rest obtained from reference TRBV19 and TRBJ2-4, is as follows: DGGITQSPKYLFRKEGQNVTLSCEQNLNHDAMYWYRQDPGQGLRLIYYSQIVNDFQKGDIAEGYSVSREKKESFPLTVTSAQKNPTAFYLCASMKGGSKNIQYFGAGTRLSVL.

V usage is TRBV6-2 or TRBV6-3 and J usage is TRBJ2-5; 10 bases line up with TRBD1. After removal of 2 bases from V and 4 bases from J, the junction contained 4 bases not matched to a gene. The germline CDR1 and CDR2 sequences are MNHEY and SVGEGT. This CDR3 contains 15 residues. The chain's CDR3 is CASSYTRTGGETQYF. DNA of the CDR3: TGTGCCAGCAGTTACACTCGGACAGGGGGAGAGACCCAGTACTTC.

The chain is built from TRBV19 and TRBJ1-1; D gene ambiguous. V shed 1 base and J shed 11 bases, with 8 bases lying between them. In germline, CDR1 is LNHDA, CDR2 SQIVND (reference sequence). This CDR3 has 11 residues. Here the CDR3 DNA reads TGTGCCAGTAGTATAGCGGGGTTTGCTTTCTTT. Its protein is CASSIAGFAFF.